This T cell receptor (beta chain) appears in the sequencing data of a study of shared clonotypes between healthy human individuals. Study-level results: Sequencing depth was expected to influence donor clonotype sharing. Few donors restricted represented genetic and exposure-history diversity.

In the authors' workflow: Junction-only immunoSEQ sequences carried no quality scores, so filtering differed. Profiled with immunoSEQ multiplex PCR; TCRdb holds only in-frame clones, not every one. V and J calls and clone size are those listed in that table; D and trimming were worked out from the DNA. The table has hundreds of thousands of clones, roughly 95% seen once; the top ten hold 0.11%. On this clone: Its antigen is undetermined.

Naive-designated CD8 cells lacked CD45RO, were positively enriched for CCR7, and omitted terminally differentiated effector memory CD45RA+ cells. Sequenced material: naive CD8+ T cells sorted from blood. This receptor was obtained from a woman aged 25 to 39 in good health.

CDR3 region: CAWSTAGATYEQYF. Here the CDR3 DNA reads TGTGCCTGGAGTACAGCGGGAGCCACCTACGAGCAGTACTTC. The V call is TRBV30, the J call TRBJ2-7, with 8 positions matching TRBD2. V was pared by 2 bases and J by 2 bases, with 5 bases of the junction left unmatched. In germline, CDR1 is GTSNPN, CDR2 SVGIG (reference sequence). The CDR3 extends over 14 amino acids.